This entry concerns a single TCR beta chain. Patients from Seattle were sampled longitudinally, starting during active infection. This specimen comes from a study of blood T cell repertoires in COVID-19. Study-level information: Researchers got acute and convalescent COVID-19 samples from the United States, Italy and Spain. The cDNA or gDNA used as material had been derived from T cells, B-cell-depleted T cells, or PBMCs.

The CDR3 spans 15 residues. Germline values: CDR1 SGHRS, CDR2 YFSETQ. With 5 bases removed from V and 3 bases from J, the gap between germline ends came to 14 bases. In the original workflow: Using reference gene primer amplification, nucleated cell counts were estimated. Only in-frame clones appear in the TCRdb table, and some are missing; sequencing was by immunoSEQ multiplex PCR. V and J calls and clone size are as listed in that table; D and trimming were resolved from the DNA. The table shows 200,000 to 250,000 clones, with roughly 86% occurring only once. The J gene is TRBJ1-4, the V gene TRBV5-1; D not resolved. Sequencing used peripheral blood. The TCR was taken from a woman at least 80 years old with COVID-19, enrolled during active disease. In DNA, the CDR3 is TGCGCCAGCAGTCTTTCTAGCCCTGCTAATGAAAAACTGTTTTTT. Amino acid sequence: CASSLSSPANEKLFF.